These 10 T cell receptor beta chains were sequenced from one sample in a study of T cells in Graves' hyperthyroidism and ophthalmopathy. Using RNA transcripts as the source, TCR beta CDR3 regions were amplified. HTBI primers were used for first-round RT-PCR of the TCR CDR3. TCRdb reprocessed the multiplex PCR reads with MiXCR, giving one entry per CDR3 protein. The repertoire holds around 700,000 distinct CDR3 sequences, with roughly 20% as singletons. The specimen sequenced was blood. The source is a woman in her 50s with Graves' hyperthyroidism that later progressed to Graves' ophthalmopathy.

This chain's CDR3 is CSARTGGNTIYF. The CDR3 bases are TGCAGTGCTCGGACGGGCGGAAACACCATATATTTT. J is TRBJ1-3 and V is TRBV20-1; D gene unclear. In germline, CDR1 is DFQATT, CDR2 SNEGSKA (reference sequence). The CDR3 has 12 amino acids. Trimming stripped 5 bases from V and 4 bases from J, with 9 bases between.

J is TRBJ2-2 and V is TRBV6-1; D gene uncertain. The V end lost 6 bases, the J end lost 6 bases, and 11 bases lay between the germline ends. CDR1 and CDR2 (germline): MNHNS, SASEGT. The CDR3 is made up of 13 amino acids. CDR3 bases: TGTGCCAGCAGAGATCTTGGGGCCGGGGAGCTGTTTTTT. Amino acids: CASRDLGAGELFF.

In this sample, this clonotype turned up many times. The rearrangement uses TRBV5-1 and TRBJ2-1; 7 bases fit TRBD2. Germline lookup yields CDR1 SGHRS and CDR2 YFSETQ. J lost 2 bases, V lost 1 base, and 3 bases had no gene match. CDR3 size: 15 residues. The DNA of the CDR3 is TGCGCCAGCAGCTTGAGCGGGGCCACCTACAATGAGCAGTTCTTC. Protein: CASSLSGATYNEQFF.

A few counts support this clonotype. CDR3 amino acids: CASWDTSNYGYTF. For the CDR3, the DNA is TGTGCCAGCTGGGACACCTCTAACTATGGCTACACCTTC. This sequence joins TRBV19 and TRBJ1-2; D might be TRBD1 (6 bases). The germline V gene has CDR1 LNHDA and CDR2 SQIVND (reference sequence). The V and J ends lost 9 bases and 0 bases respectively, with 11 bases between them. The CDR3 sequence is 13 residues long. Full variable domain (remainder filled in from reference TRBV19 and TRBJ1-2): DGGITQSPKYLFRKEGQNVTLSCEQNLNHDAMYWYRQDPGQGLRLIYYSQIVNDFQKGDIAEGYSVSREKKESFPLTVTSAQKNPTAFYLCASWDTSNYGYTFGSGTRLTVV.

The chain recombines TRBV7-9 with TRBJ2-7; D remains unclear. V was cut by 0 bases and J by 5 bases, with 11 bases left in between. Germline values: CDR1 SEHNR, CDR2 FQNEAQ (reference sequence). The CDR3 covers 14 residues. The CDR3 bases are TGTGCCAGCAGCTTAGCGCTCGGTTCCCACGAGCAGTACTTC. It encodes CASSLALGSHEQYF.

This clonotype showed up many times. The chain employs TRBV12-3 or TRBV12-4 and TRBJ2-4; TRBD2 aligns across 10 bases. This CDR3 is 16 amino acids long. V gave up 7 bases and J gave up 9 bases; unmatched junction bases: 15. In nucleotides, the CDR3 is TGTGCCAGCAATCGGGCCTTAGCGGGGGGCTCTTCCATTCAGTACTTC. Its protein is CASNRALAGGSSIQYF.

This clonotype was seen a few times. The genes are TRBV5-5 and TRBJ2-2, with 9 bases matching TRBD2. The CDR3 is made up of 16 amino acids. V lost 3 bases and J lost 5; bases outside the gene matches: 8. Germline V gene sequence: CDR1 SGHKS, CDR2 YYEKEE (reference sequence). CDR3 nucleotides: TGTGCCAGCAGCTCGACCGGGACTAGCTCGACCGGGGAGCTGTTTTTT. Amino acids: CASSSTGTSSTGELFF.

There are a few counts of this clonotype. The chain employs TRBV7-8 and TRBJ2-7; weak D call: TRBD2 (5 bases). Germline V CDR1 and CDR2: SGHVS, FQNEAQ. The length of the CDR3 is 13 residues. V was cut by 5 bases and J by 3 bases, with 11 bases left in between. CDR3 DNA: TGTGCCAGCAGCGATATTAGCGTCTACGAGCAGTACTTC. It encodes CASSDISVYEQYF.

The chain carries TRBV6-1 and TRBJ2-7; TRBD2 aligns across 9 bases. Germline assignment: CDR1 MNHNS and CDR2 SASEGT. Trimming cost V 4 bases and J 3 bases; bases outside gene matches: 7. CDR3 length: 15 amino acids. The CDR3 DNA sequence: TGTGCCAGCAGTGCCTATAGCGGGGGATTCTACGAGCAGTACTTC. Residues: CASSAYSGGFYEQYF.

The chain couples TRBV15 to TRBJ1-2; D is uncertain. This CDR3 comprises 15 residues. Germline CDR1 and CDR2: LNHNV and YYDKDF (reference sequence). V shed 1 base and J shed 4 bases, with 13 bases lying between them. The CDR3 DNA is TGTGCCACCAGCAGAGTTGCTACAGCTTTCTATGGCTACACCTTC. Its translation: CATSRVATAFYGYTF.